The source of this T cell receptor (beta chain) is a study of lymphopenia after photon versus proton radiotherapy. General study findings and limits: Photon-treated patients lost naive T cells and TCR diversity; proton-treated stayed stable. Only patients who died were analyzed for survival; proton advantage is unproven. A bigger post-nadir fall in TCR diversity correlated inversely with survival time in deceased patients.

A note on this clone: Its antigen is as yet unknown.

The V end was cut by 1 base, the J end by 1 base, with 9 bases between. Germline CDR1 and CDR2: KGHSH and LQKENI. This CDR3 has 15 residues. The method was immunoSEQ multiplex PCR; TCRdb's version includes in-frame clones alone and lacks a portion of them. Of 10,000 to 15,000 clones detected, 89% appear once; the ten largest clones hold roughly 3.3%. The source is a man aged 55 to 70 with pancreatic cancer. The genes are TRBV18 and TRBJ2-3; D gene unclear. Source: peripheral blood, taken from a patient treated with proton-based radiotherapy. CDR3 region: CASSPRGDGTDTQYF. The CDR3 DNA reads TGTGCCAGCTCACCACGCGGAGACGGCACAGATACGCAGTATTTT.